This TCR beta chain was captured by sequencing in a study of early T cells in non-severe SARS-CoV-2 infection. In the study overall: Chains were not paired, and sequencing was done on bulk RNA from unsorted whole blood.

CDR1 and CDR2 from the germline V gene are SGHVS and FNYEAQ. V was cut by 2 bases and J by 0 bases, with 8 bases left in between. The CDR3 loop spans 15 amino acids. Findings of the study overall: VDJdb matching skewed toward anti-spike CD8 responses, missing private and CD4 specificities.

TCRdb fed the 5' RACE reads into MiXCR, producing one record per CDR3 protein. The sample contains tens of thousands of distinct CDR3 sequences, 11% of which appear only once. A note on this clonotype: Its antigen is unidentified.

Material for sequencing was whole blood. V and J are TRBV7-6 and TRBJ2-1; D ambiguous. The TCR comes from an adult who was a healthcare worker with PCR-confirmed SARS-CoV-2 infection or an uninfected control (not recorded which). CDR3 residues: CASSLSQGSYNEQFF. The CDR3, as DNA: TGTGCCAGCAGCTTAAGCCAAGGCTCCTACAATGAGCAGTTCTTC.